This T cell receptor (beta chain) was documented in a study of cytomegalovirus exposure and HLA in healthy donors. Study-wide results and limits: In a later analysis, across HLA loci, associated TCR counts were highest for DRB1, lowest for HLA-C. Further analysis, carried out later, found HLA-associated TCR beta chains more clonally expanded than equally common other chains. Later findings reportedly placed an Asian-associated ancestry cluster below the approximately 670-donor mean for N-insertions. In an earlier analysis, most TCR beta V segments were productive about 87% or about 30% of the time.

V lost 3 bases and J 3 bases, leaving 7 bases between the germline ends. Germline V gene sequence: CDR1 SGDLS, CDR2 YYNGEE. The length of the CDR3 is 13 residues. As for this clone: Its antigen is unidentified.

Researchers ran the PCR with 60 Vbeta and 13 Jbeta primers. The method was immunoSEQ multiplex PCR; TCRdb's version includes in-frame clones alone and lacks a portion of them. This sample has approximately 210,000 clones, with 82% found just once. The chain couples TRBV9 to TRBJ2-1; D is uncertain. The clonotype comes from a man aged 40-55 years in good health and CMV-seropositive. Sequenced: PBMCs. The CDR3 region is CASSGLYYNEQFF. The CDR3, as DNA: TGTGCCAGCAGCGGTCTGTACTACAATGAGCAGTTCTTC.